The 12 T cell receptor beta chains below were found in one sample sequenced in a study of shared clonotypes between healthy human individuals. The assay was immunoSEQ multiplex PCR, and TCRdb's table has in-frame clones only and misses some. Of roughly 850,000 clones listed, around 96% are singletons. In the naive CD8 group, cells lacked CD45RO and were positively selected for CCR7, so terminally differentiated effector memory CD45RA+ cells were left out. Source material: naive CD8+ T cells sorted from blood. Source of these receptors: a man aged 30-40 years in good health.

CDR3 nucleotides: TGTGCCAGCAGCGCGGGACAATATAGCAATCAGCCCCAGCATTTT. As protein: CASSAGQYSNQPQHF. The gene calls are TRBV9 and TRBJ1-5, with a possible D match to TRBD1 (6 bases). The CDR3 runs to 15 residues. Deletions cut 3 bases from V and 0 bases from J, with 10 bases between. Germline loops: CDR1 SGDLS, CDR2 YYNGEE.

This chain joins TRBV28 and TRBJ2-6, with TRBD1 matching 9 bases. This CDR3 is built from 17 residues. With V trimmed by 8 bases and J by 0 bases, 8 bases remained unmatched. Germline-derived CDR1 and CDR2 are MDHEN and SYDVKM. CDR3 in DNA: TGTGCCAGCGATAGGGGGACAGGGAACTCTGGGGCCAACGTCCTGACTTTC. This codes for CASDRGTGNSGANVLTF.

The CDR3 nucleotides are TGTGCCAGCAGCTTAGCGGGGACGGCTGAAGCTTTCTTT. It is translated as CASSLAGTAEAFF. This chain connects TRBV7-8 to TRBJ1-1; weak D call: TRBD1 (5 bases). The V end lost 0 bases, the J end lost 6 bases, and 8 bases lay between the germline ends. Per germline, CDR1 SGHVS and CDR2 FQNEAQ. The CDR3 sequence is 13 residues long.

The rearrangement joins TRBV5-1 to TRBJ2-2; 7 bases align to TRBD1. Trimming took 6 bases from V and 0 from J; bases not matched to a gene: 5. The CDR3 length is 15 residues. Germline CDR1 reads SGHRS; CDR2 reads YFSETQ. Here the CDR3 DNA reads TGCGCCAGCACCGAAGACAGGGCGAACACCGGGGAGCTGTTTTTT. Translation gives CASTEDRANTGELFF.

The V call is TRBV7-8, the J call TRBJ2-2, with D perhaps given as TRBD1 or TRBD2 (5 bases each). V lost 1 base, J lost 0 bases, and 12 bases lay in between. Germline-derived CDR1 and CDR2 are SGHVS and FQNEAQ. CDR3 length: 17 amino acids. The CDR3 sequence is CASSLDIEGPNTGELFF. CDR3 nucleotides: TGTGCCAGCAGCTTAGATATTGAGGGGCCGAACACCGGGGAGCTGTTTTTT.

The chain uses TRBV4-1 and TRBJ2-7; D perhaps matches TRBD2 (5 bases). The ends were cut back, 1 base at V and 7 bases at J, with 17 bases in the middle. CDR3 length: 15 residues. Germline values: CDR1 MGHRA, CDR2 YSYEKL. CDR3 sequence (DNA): TGCGCCAGCAGCCAAGTGGATCCCAAGCCGGGAGAGCAGTACTTC. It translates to CASSQVDPKPGEQYF.

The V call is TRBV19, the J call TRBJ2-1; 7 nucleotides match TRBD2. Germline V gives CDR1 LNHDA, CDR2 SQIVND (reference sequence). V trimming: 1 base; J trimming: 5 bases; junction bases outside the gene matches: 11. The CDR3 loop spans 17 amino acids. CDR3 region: CASSIVWVAGLDNEQFF. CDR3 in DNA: TGTGCCAGTAGTATAGTGTGGGTAGCGGGCCTAGACAATGAGCAGTTCTTC.

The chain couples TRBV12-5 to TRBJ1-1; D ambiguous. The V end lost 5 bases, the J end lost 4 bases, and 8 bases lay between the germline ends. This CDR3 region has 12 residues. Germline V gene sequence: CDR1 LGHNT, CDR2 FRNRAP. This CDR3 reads CASGPGGTEAFF. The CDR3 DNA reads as TGTGCTAGTGGTCCAGGTGGCACTGAAGCTTTCTTT.

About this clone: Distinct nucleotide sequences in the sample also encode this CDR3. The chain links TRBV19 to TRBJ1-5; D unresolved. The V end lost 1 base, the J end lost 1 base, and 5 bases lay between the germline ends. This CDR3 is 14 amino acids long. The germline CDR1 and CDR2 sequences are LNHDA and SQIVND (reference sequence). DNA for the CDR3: TGTGCCAGTAGTATAGTCGGGAGCAATCAGCCCCAGCATTTT. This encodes CASSIVGSNQPQHF.

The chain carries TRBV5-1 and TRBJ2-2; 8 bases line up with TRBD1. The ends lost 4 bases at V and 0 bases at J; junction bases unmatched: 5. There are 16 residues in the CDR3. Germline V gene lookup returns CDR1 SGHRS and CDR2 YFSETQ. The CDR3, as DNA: TGCGCCAGCAGCCCCGGACAGGGCTCGAACACCGGGGAGCTGTTTTTT. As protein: CASSPGQGSNTGELFF.

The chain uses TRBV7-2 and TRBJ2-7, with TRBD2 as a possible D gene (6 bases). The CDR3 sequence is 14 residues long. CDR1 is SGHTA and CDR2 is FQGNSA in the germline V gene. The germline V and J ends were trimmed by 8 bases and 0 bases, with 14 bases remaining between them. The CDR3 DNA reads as TGTGCCAGCTCTCGGGGGTCGTTCTCCTACGAGCAGTACTTC. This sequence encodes CASSRGSFSYEQYF.

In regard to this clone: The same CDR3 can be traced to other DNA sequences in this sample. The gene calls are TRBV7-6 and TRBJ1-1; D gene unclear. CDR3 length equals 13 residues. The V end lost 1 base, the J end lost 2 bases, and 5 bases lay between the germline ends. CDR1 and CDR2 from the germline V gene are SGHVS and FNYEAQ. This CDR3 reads CASSLVENTEAFF. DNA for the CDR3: TGTGCCAGCAGCTTAGTAGAAAACACTGAAGCTTTCTTT.